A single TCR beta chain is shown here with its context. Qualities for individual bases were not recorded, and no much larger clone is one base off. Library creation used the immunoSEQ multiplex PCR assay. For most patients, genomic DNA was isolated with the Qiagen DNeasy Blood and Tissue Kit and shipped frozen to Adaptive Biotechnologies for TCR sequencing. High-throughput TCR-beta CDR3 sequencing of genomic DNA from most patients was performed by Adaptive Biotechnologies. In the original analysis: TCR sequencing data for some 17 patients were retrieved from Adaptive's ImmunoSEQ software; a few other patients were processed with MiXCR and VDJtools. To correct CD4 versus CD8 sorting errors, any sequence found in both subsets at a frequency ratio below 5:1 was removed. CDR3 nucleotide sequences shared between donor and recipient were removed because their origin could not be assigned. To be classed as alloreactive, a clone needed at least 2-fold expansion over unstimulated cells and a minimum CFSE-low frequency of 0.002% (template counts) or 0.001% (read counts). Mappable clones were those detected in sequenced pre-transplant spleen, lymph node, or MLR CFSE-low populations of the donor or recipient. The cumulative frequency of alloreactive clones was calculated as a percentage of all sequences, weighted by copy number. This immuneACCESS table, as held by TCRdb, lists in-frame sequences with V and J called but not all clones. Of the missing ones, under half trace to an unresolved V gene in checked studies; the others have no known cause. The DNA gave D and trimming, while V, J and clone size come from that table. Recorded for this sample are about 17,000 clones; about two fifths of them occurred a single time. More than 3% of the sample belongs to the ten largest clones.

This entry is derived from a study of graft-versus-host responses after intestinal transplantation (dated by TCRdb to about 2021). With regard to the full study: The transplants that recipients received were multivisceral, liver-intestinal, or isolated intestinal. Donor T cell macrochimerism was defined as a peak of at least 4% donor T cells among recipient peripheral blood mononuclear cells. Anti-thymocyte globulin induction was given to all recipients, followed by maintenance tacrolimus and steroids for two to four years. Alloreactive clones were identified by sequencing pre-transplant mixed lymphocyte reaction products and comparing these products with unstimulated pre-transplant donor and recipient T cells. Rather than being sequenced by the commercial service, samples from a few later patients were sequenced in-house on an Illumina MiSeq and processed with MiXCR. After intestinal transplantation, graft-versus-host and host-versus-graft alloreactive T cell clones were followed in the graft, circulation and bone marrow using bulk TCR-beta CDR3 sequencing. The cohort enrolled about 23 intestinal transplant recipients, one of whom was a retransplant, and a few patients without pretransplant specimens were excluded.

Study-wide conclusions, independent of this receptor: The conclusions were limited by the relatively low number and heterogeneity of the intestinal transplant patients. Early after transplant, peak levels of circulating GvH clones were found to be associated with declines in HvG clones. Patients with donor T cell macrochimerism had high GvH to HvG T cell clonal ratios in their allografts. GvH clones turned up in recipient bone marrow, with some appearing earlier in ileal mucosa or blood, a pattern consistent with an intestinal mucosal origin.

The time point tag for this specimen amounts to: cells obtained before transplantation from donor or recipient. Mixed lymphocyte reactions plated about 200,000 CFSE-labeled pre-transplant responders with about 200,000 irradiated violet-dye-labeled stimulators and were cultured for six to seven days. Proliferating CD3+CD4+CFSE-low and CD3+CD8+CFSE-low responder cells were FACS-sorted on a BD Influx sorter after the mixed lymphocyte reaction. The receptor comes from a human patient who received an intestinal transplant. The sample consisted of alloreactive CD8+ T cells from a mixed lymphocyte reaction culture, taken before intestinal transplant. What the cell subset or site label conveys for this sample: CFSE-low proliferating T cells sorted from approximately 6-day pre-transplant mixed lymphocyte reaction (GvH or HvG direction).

The CDR3 region reads CASSYYLAGIDTQYF. The sequenced DNA is TGTGCCAGCAGTTACTACCTAGCGGGAATAGATACGCAGTATTTT. Recombination connected TRBV6-8 to TRBJ2-3; 9 bases in the junction line up with TRBD2. Counted from cysteine to phenylalanine, this CDR3 has 15 amino acids. Here the CDR3 DNA is all that survives: 45 bases in frame from base 1. V trim: 1 base; J trim: 5 bases; unmatched bases: 4. Taken from the germline V gene, the CDR1 and CDR2 loops are MNHGY and SAAAGT.